This T cell receptor beta chain was sequenced during a study of T cells in Graves' hyperthyroidism and ophthalmopathy. Whole-study context: Upon initial diagnosis and before any treatment, peripheral blood was collected.

There were TCR beta CDR3 regions amplified from RNA transcripts. The primer set for the first-round RT-PCR of the TCR CDR3 was HTBI. Each CDR3 protein is one row after TCRdb ran MiXCR on the multiplex PCR reads. This sample yields some 600,000 distinct CDR3 sequences, of which approximately 15% are seen a single time; 4.5% to 6% belongs to the top ten. This clonotype was observed a few times. The blood sample was taken at first hyperthyroidism diagnosis, before any ophthalmopathy symptoms. Trimming removed 6 bases at V and 0 bases at J, with 10 bases between. Germline CDR1 LNHNV, CDR2 YYDKDF (reference sequence). The CDR3 extends over 14 amino acids.

The sample comprised blood. The chain combines TRBV15 with TRBJ2-3, with D unresolved. The receptor's source is a young woman with Graves' hyperthyroidism that later progressed to Graves' ophthalmopathy. As DNA, the CDR3 is TGTGCCACCAGAAAGGTTTCCAGCACAGATACGCAGTATTTT. As protein: CATRKVSSTDTQYF. Supplemented by reference TRBV15 and TRBJ2-3, the full variable domain reads DAMVIQNPRYQVTQFGKPVTLSCSQTLNHNVMYWYQQKSSQAPKLLFHYYDKDFNNEADTPDNFQSRRPNTSFCFLDIRSPGLGDTAMYLCATRKVSSTDTQYFGPGTRLTVL.